This section outlines one TCR beta chain sequence together with its context. Its antigen is currently unknown. This entry comes from a study of blood T cells in healthy people across ages. Study-wide findings and caveats: The long-lived group displayed more naive CD4+ cells, plus higher diversity, than the aged donors did.

This CDR3 is 16 amino acids long. Germline assignment: CDR1 MNHEY and CDR2 SMNVEV (reference sequence). V was shortened by 6 bases and J by 0 bases, with 15 bases between the two germline ends. Combining a sample-barcoded 5' primer with a J-beta primer mix, a second PCR ran for 7 to 11 cycles. Each of the samples gave a minimum of 2.5 million paired-end reads that contained CDR3. TCRdb re-analysed the 5' RACE reads in MiXCR, keeping a single row per CDR3 protein. This table holds 700,000 to 900,000 distinct CDR3 sequences, around 24% found once. These records were also assigned to another study, of T cells of mothers and their children. This second report adds: Reverse transcription into cDNA received all extracted RNA, at around 1.5 ug per 15 ul.

Sequencing was done on a sample of blood. The rearrangement joins TRBV27 to TRBJ1-5, with D tentatively TRBD1 (6 bases). The receptor was isolated from a boy under 18 in good health. CDR3 DNA: TGTGCCAGCAGATCTAGGACAGATTATAGCAATCAGCCCCAGCATTTT. Protein: CASRSRTDYSNQPQHF.